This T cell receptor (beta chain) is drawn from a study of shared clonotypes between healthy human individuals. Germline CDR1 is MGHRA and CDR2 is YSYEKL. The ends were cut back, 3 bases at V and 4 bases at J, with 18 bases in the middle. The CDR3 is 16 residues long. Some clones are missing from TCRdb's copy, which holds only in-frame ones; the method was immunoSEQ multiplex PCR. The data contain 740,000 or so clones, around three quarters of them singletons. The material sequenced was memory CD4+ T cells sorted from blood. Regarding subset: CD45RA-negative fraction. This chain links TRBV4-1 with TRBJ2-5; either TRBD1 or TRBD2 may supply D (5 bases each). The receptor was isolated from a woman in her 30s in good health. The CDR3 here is CASSHRGQGDRETQYF. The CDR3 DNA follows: TGCGCCAGCAGCCACCGAGGGCAAGGGGATCGAGAGACCCAGTACTTC.